The clone carrying this T cell receptor beta chain has a handful of counts. Antigen specificity is unknown. A universal primer site arose from template switching, and cDNA bore unique molecular identifiers. TCRdb reprocessed the 5' RACE reads with MiXCR, giving one entry per CDR3 protein. This sample carries 310,000 or so distinct CDR3 sequences, approximately 8.5% of them seen once, and the ten largest clones take around 2.1%. The sample comes from a study of identical twins. General study results and limits: Some out-of-frame alpha sequences were shared by twins, and these showed excess low generation probability.

CDR1 is SEHNR and CDR2 is FQNEAQ in the germline V gene (reference sequence). The V gene lost 2 bases and the J gene lost 4 bases, with 14 bases spanning the gap. The CDR3 has 15 residues. This same sample was also taken into another study, of yellow fever vaccine responses in identical twins.

The sample taken for sequencing was memory (CD45RO+) T cells sorted from blood. This chain connects TRBV7-9 to TRBJ2-5; D call uncertain. The clonotype originates from a woman aged 18-29 years in good health. The CDR3 DNA reads TGTGCCAGCAGCTTAAGGTCCAGAGGTGGAGAGACCCAGTACTTC. It yields the protein CASSLRSRGGETQYF.